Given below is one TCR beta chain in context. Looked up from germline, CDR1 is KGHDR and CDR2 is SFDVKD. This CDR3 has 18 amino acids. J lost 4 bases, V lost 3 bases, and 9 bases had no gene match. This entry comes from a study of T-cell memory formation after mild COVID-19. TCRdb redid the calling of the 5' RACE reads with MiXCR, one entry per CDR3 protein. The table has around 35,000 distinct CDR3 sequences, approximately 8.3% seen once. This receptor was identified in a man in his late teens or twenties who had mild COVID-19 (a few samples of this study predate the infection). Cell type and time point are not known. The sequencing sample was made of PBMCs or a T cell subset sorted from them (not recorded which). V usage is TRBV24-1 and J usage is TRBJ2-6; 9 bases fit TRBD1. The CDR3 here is CATSDPRDRVRGANVLTF. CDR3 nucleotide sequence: TGTGCCACCAGTGATCCGCGGGACAGGGTGAGGGGGGCCAACGTCCTGACTTTC.